The T cell receptor beta chain under discussion was sequenced for a study of cytomegalovirus exposure and HLA in healthy donors. At the level of the study: In an earlier analysis, around 100 million unique TCR beta sequences were found from approximately 170 million T cells. Study-wide findings and caveats: Data from an earlier analysis indicated that most TCR beta V segments were productive either about 87% or about 30% of the time.

A multiplex PCR was run with 60 Vbeta primers and 13 Jbeta primers. Only in-frame clones appear in the TCRdb table, and some are missing; sequencing was by immunoSEQ multiplex PCR. The profile shows 100,000 to 150,000 clones, roughly 78% of them singletons. Samples came from healthy bone marrow donors. The V segment lost 7 bases and the J segment 0 bases; nucleotides outside the gene matches: 15. This CDR3 region has 19 residues. Germline assignment: CDR1 MDHEN and CDR2 SYDVKM. Details on this clone: The antigen is not known.

The sequence came from a man aged 45 to 65 in good health and CMV-seropositive. The material sequenced was PBMCs. The chain couples TRBV28 to TRBJ1-5; TRBD1 aligns across 10 bases. This CDR3 is CASTAWIGTGDYSNQPQHF. DNA of the CDR3: TGTGCCAGCACCGCATGGATCGGGACAGGGGACTATAGCAATCAGCCCCAGCATTTT.